The clone carrying this TCR beta chain showed up many times. Antigen specificity is unknown. TCRdb passed the 5' RACE reads through MiXCR, listing each CDR3 protein once. The sample consists of about 350,000 distinct CDR3 sequences, roughly 13% of them appearing once. The V segment lost 5 bases and the J segment 6 bases; nucleotides outside the gene matches: 4. The CDR3 extends over 14 amino acids. Per germline, CDR1 SGHTA and CDR2 FQGTGA. These data belong to a study of T-cell memory formation after mild COVID-19. Whole-study context: Largely donor-specific sequence clusters came from two donors.

Study results and limitations: Pre-infection memory harbored some responding clones, suggesting cross-reactive memory joined. Mainly CM and EM harbored the contracting CD4+ clones; mainly EMRA harbored the CD8+ ones.

The receptor's source is a man between 18 and 29 years old who had mild COVID-19 (a few samples of this study predate the infection). Cell type and time point are not known. Sequencing input: PBMCs or a T cell subset sorted from them (not recorded which). V gene TRBV7-3 combines with J gene TRBJ2-3; 11 nucleotides align to TRBD2. The chain's CDR3 is CASSLAGGRDTQYF. The CDR3 DNA reads TGTGCCAGCAGCCTAGCGGGGGGCCGGGATACGCAGTATTTT.